These 19 T cell receptor beta chains came from one sample sequenced in a study of T-cell memory formation after mild COVID-19. One entry per CDR3 protein, called by TCRdb with MiXCR from the 5' RACE reads. The sample lists some 180,000 distinct CDR3 sequences; over 10% were seen once. Sequencing was done on a sample of PBMCs or a T cell subset sorted from them (not recorded which). These receptor sequences come from a young man who had mild COVID-19 (a few samples of this study predate the infection). Cell type and time point are not known.

This clonotype appeared a few times. The genes are TRBV6-2 or TRBV6-3 and TRBJ2-3, with D perhaps matching TRBD2 (6 bases). V lost 0 bases to trimming and J lost 0 bases, with 10 bases between them. Germline V gene data show CDR1 as MNHEY and CDR2 as SVGEGT. The CDR3 is 16 amino acids. The CDR3 sequence is CASSYSVAASTDTQYF. The CDR3 nucleotides are TGTGCCAGCAGTTACTCAGTAGCGGCTAGCACAGATACGCAGTATTTT.

V and J are TRBV7-3 and TRBJ1-2; possibly TRBD1 for D (5 bases). CDR1 and CDR2 (germline): SGHTA, FQGTGA. Trimming removed 5 bases at V and 3 bases at J, with 16 bases between. The CDR3 totals 15 residues. CDR3 in DNA: TGTGCCAGCAGCAACCCCGAGCGGGGGGACTATGGCTACACCTTC. Protein: CASSNPERGDYGYTF.

The V gene is TRBV5-1, the J gene TRBJ2-7, with D unresolved. The CDR3 loop spans 16 amino acids. CDR1 and CDR2 from the germline V gene are SGHRS and YFSETQ. V was clipped by 3 bases and J by 0 bases, with 16 bases between them. CDR3 sequence (DNA): TGCGCCAGCAGCTCCCGAACCAGAACCAGCTCCTACGAGCAGTACGTC. Translated, it gives CASSSRTRTSSYEQYV.

This clonotype was found a few times. The rearrangement joins TRBV12-3 or TRBV12-4 to TRBJ1-1, with 7 positions matching TRBD1. The CDR3 runs 13 residues. With 3 bases clipped from V and 11 bases from J, the junction kept 9 bases outside the gene matches. This chain's CDR3 is CASSFQQTGRAFF. CDR3 nucleotides: TGTGCCAGCAGTTTTCAACAGACAGGGCGGGCTTTCTTT.

The chain couples TRBV5-1 to TRBJ2-7, with D possibly matching TRBD2 (7 bases). Germline loops: CDR1 SGHRS, CDR2 YFSETQ. The ends were cut back, 2 bases at V and 6 bases at J, with 15 bases in the middle. The CDR3 contains 14 residues. In DNA, the CDR3 is TGCGCCAGCAGCTTTGGGGGGGCAGGGGCCGAGCAGTACGTC. Translation gives CASSFGGAGAEQYV.

In this sample, this clonotype turned up many times. This chain joins TRBV4-1 and TRBJ1-1; D gene unclear. The V gene lost 0 bases and the J gene lost 5 bases, with 7 bases spanning the gap. CDR3 size: 13 residues. Per the germline V gene, CDR1 is MGHRA and CDR2 is YSYEKL. CDR3 bases: TGCGCCAGCAGCCAAGACAGGCGTACTGAAGCTTTCTTT. Its protein product is CASSQDRRTEAFF.

This clonotype was detected ten times or more. V is TRBV20-1 and J is TRBJ2-1, with 9 bases matching TRBD2. Germline V gives CDR1 DFQATT, CDR2 SNEGSKA (reference sequence). There are 15 residues in the CDR3. V shed 5 bases, J shed 5 bases, and the junction held 10 bases outside the gene matches. DNA of the CDR3: TGCAGTGCTGGCGGGGCGGGGGGGACCCACAATGAGCAGTTCTTC. Translating gives CSAGGAGGTHNEQFF.

The chain joins TRBV7-2 to TRBJ2-2; perhaps D is TRBD1 or TRBD2 (6 bases each). Germline V CDR1 and CDR2: SGHTA, FQGNSA. CDR3 length equals 17 residues. V gave up 2 bases and J gave up 3 bases, with 16 bases separating them. In DNA, the CDR3 is TGTGCCAGCAGCTTACGAACCGGGGGCGCCCACACCGGGGAGCTGTTTTTT. Its translation: CASSLRTGGAHTGELFF.

The count of this clonotype is one. This sequence joins TRBV2 and TRBJ1-1, with D maybe TRBD1 (5 bases). This CDR3 contains 15 residues. The V end was cut by 0 bases, the J end by 1 base, with 9 bases between. The germline CDR1 and CDR2 sequences are SNHLY and FYNNEI. The CDR3: CASSEAGGGNTEAFF. In DNA form, the CDR3 reads TGTGCCAGCAGTGAAGCCGGGGGAGGGAACACTGAAGCTTTCTTT.

The chain is built from TRBV20-1 and TRBJ1-6; D perhaps matches TRBD1 (6 bases). This CDR3 comprises 13 residues. Germline CDR1 reads DFQATT; CDR2 reads SNEGSKA (reference sequence). DNA of the CDR3: TGCAGGGCGGGAGAGGGGGTATCGTCACCCCTCCACTTT. It translates to CRAGEGVSSPLHF.

The sample holds a few counts of this clonotype. V usage is TRBV11-2 and J usage is TRBJ2-6; D might be TRBD2 (5 bases). The CDR3 is made up of 17 amino acids. The V gene's germline CDR1 is SGHAT and CDR2 FQNNGV. V was clipped by 3 bases and J by 1 base, with 13 bases between them. DNA for the CDR3: TGTGCCAGCAGCTTGATGGACTTTGGGTCTGGGGCCAACGTCCTGACTTTC. It translates to CASSLMDFGSGANVLTF.

This clonotype came up a few times. The chain combines TRBV12-3 or TRBV12-4 with TRBJ1-2, with TRBD1 identical over 7 bases. The CDR3 spans 15 residues. The trim removed 6 bases at V and 4 bases at J, leaving 11 bases unmatched. The DNA of the CDR3 is TGTGCCAGCAGGTTCGGCAGGGGGAGATCCTATGGCTACACCTTC. Its protein product is CASRFGRGRSYGYTF.

This clonotype was observed a handful of times. J is TRBJ2-5 and V is TRBV7-9; 11 nucleotides align to TRBD2. The CDR3 covers 15 residues. V lost 6 bases to trimming and J lost 2 bases; unmatched junction nucleotides: 5. CDR1 and CDR2 (germline): SEHNR, FQNEAQ (reference sequence). The CDR3, as DNA: TGTGCCAGCAGGACCGGGACTAGCGGTCAAGAGACCCAGTACTTC. Amino acids: CASRTGTSGQETQYF.

This clonotype was found a few times. The V gene is TRBV6-5, the J gene TRBJ1-2; 9 nucleotides match TRBD1. Germline CDR1 reads MNHEY; CDR2 reads SVGAGI. V gave up 0 bases and J gave up 8 bases; unmatched junction bases: 4. This CDR3 contains 14 residues. The CDR3 nucleotides read TGTGCCAGCAGTTACTCGGGGACAGGGTTCGGCTACACCTTC. Protein: CASSYSGTGFGYTF.

This chain links TRBV4-1 with TRBJ1-6, with 8 bases matching TRBD1. Germline V lookup: CDR1 MGHRA, CDR2 YSYEKL. The CDR3 is 16 amino acids. The J segment lost 9 bases and the V segment lost 3 bases, leaving 10 bases of the junction unmatched. The CDR3, as DNA: TGCGCCAGCAGCCACCTAGGACAGGGCAAAGGTTCACCCCTCCACTTT. As protein: CASSHLGQGKGSPLHF.

This chain uses TRBV7-2 with TRBJ2-3; 10 positions match TRBD1. Per the germline V gene, CDR1 is SGHTA and CDR2 is FQGNSA. This CDR3 has 15 amino acids. After removal of 5 bases from V and 10 bases from J, the junction contained 12 bases not matched to a gene. The CDR3 spells CASSADRGRASAQYF. CDR3 bases: TGTGCCAGCAGCGCCGACAGGGGGCGAGCCTCAGCGCAGTATTTT.

This chain uses TRBV28 with TRBJ2-7; 12 nucleotides line up with TRBD1. V was clipped by 5 bases and J by 3 bases; unmatched bases: 5. The length of the CDR3 is 15 residues. Germline V gene sequence: CDR1 MDHEN, CDR2 SYDVKM. CDR3 nucleotides: TGTGCCAGCAGTGAAGGGACAGGGGGCTACTACGAGCAGTACGTC. This codes for CASSEGTGGYYEQYV.

The J gene is TRBJ1-1, the V gene TRBV29-1; D is unresolved. The CDR3 length is 13 residues. Germline assignment: CDR1 SQVTM and CDR2 ANQGSEA. V was pared by 5 bases and J by 2 bases, with 12 bases between. The CDR3 coding sequence is TGCAGCGTTTTTCGCGACATTAACACTGAAGCTTTCTTT. Its translation is CSVFRDINTEAFF.

This clonotype has more than one count but fewer than ten. J is TRBJ1-2 and V is TRBV7-8, with TRBD1 matching over 12 bases. The germline CDR1 and CDR2 sequences are SGHVS and FQNEAQ. CDR3 length: 13 residues. Trimming at V came to 1 base and at J to 10 bases, leaving 1 base not matched to a gene. The CDR3 spells CASSLGDRGPYTF. In nucleotides, the CDR3 is TGTGCCAGCAGCTTAGGGGACAGGGGGCCCTACACCTTC.